This TCR beta chain emerged from a study of blood T cell repertoires in COVID-19. Study at large: Whether acute or convalescent, the COVID-19 samples came from the United States, Italy and Spain.

Produced via immunoSEQ multiplex PCR; TCRdb's table is partial and in-frame only. This table holds about 320,000 clones, roughly 90% found once. This CDR3 spans 13 amino acids. Between the trimmed V and J ends, which lost 0 bases and 7 bases, there was a span of 9 bases. The germline V gene encodes CDR1 LGHNA and CDR2 YNFKEQ. Sequencing was performed on PBMCs or T cells enriched from blood (not recorded which). This TCR was recovered from a woman aged 25 to 39 who had been exposed to COVID-19. V usage is TRBV4-2 and J usage is TRBJ2-5; perhaps TRBD1 as D (5 bases). The CDR3 loop is CASSQDYQGTQYF. CDR3 DNA sequence: TGTGCCAGCAGCCAAGACTACCAGGGGACCCAGTACTTC.